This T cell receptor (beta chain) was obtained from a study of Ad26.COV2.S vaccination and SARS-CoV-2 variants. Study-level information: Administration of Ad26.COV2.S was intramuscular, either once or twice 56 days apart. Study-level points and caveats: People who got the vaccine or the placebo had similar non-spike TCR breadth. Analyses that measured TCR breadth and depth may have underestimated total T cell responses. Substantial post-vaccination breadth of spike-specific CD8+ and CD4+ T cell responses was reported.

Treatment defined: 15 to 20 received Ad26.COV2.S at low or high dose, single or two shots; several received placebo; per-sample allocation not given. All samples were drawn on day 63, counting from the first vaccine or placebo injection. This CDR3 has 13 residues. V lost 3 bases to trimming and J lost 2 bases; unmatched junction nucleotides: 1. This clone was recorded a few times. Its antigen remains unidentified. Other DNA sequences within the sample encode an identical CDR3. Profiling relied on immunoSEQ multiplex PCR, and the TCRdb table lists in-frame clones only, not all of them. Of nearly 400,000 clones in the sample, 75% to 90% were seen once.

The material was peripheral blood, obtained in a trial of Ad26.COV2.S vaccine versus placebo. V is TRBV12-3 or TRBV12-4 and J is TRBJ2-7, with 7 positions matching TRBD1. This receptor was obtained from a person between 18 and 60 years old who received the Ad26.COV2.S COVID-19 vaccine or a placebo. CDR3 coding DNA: TGTGCCAGCAGTTTGGGACAGACCTACGAGCAGTACTTC. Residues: CASSLGQTYEQYF.